Given below is one TCR beta chain in context. Its antigen is unidentified. These data originate in a study of T cell repertoires in cytomegalovirus infection. Study in general: Selected CMV epitopes included recently identified HLA-C-restricted ones as well as well-studied HLA-B-restricted ones. Matching HLA type, along with CMV infection, was indicated by public TCR beta signatures.

MiXCR was run by TCRdb on the reads, yielding one entry per CDR3 protein. The data hold about 74,000 distinct CDR3 sequences, with approximately 30% observed a single time. Study-level findings and limits: The ex vivo response was dominated by HLA-C-restricted CMV-specific TCR beta clonotypes.

The CDR3 loop spans 17 amino acids. Germline V gene data show CDR1 as SGHVS and CDR2 as FNYEAQ. Trimming pared 0 bases from V and 4 bases from J, leaving 15 bases between. Sequencing was performed on CD8+ T cells from cultured PBMCs, taken from culture after CMV antigen stimulation. This sequence originates from a human donor in good health (CMV status not recorded). Some clones in this sample may be carry-over from other donors' samples. The chain combines TRBV7-6 with TRBJ2-2; D is perhaps TRBD2 (6 bases). DNA for the CDR3: TGTGCCAGCAGCTTAGCGAGTCAGGTGGGGGGCACCGGGGAGCTGTTTTTT. Translating gives CASSLASQVGGTGELFF.